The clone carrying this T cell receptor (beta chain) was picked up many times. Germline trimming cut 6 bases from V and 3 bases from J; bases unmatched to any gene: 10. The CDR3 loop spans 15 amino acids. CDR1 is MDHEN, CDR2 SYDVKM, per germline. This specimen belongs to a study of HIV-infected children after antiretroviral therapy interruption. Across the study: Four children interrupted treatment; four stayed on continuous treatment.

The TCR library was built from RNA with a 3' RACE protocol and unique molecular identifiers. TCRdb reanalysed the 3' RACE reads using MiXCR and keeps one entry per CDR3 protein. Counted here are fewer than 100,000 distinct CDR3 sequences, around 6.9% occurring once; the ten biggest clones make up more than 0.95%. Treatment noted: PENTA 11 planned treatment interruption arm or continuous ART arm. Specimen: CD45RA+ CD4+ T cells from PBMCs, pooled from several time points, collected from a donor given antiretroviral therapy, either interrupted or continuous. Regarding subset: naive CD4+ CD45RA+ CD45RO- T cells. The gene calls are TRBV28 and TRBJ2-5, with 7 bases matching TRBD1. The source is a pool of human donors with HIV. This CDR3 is CASRTSGRGKETQYF. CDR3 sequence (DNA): TGTGCCAGCAGAACATCGGGCAGGGGGAAAGAGACCCAGTACTTC.